Sequencing of this T cell receptor (beta chain) was carried out in a study of graft-versus-host responses after intestinal transplantation (dated by TCRdb to the early 2020s). A note on the overall study: The transplants that recipients received were multivisceral, liver-intestinal, or isolated intestinal. Of the approximately 25 intestinal transplant recipients enrolled in the cohort, one of whom was a retransplant, a few patients without pretransplant specimens were excluded. Every recipient was given anti-thymocyte globulin induction, then maintenance tacrolimus and steroids for about 3 years. After intestinal transplantation, graft-versus-host and host-versus-graft alloreactive T cell clones were followed in the graft, circulation and bone marrow using bulk TCR-beta CDR3 sequencing. Donor T cell macrochimerism was defined as a peak of at least 4% donor T cells among recipient peripheral blood mononuclear cells. Rather than being sequenced by the commercial service, samples from a few later patients were sequenced in-house on an Illumina MiSeq and processed with MiXCR. Alloreactive clones were identified by sequencing pre-transplant mixed lymphocyte reaction products and comparing them with unstimulated pre-transplant donor and recipient T cells.

Summary of the overall study and its limitations: Early after transplant, peak levels of circulating GvH clones were found to be associated with declines in HvG clones. GvH clones were detected in recipient bone marrow, and some of these GvH clones were observed earlier in ileal mucosa or blood, consistent with an intestinal mucosal origin. Patients with donor T cell macrochimerism had high GvH to HvG T cell clonal ratios in their allografts. The conclusions were limited by the relatively low number and heterogeneity of the intestinal transplant patients.

Concerning this clone itself: The antigen this receptor binds is unknown. No much larger clone exists at a distance of one base, and base qualities are not known.

V and J lose 4 bases and 7 bases, and a span of 5 bases separates them. Taken from cysteine to phenylalanine, the CDR3 has 10 residues. The kept DNA is CDR3 alone, 30 bases in frame from the first base. In the germline V gene, CDR1 corresponds to SQVTM and CDR2 to ANQGSEA. The protocol used for the library was the immunoSEQ multiplex PCR assay. For most patients, genomic DNA was subjected to high-throughput TCR-beta CDR3 sequencing by Adaptive Biotechnologies. In the paper's pipeline: TCR sequencing data were retrieved from Adaptive's ImmunoSEQ software for more than 15 patients, whereas a few other patients were processed with MiXCR and VDJtools. CDR3 nucleotide sequences shared between donor and recipient were removed because their origin could not be assigned. To count as alloreactive, a clone needed at least 2-fold expansion over unstimulated cells and a minimum CFSE-low frequency of 0.002% (template counts) or 0.001% (read counts). Mappable clones were those detected in sequenced pre-transplant spleen, lymph node, or MLR CFSE-low populations of the donor or recipient. The cumulative frequency of alloreactive clones was calculated as a percentage of all sequences, weighted by copy number. What TCRdb holds here is the immuneACCESS table cut down to in-frame rearrangements. Part of the clones is not present; checked against another copy, under half of the missing clones reflect an unresolved V gene, and the others are unexplained. V and J calls and clone size are copied from that table; D and trimming were computed from the DNA. This sample is represented by tens of thousands of clones; less than 95% of them were singletons. The ten largest make up about 0.54% of the sample.

Blood samples were collected up to 4 times in the first month after transplant and then at least monthly when available. The sequence was collected from a human patient who received an intestinal transplant, so some T cells may come from the graft donor. The sample in question was PBMCs, obtained 156 days after intestinal transplant. The V and J genes are TRBV29-1 and TRBJ2-1; a confident D gene designation cannot be given. In nucleotide form, the sequence is TGCAGCGTTGGTGGGAATGAGCAGTTCTTC. Translated, it gives CSVGGNEQFF.